Below, 5 T cell receptor beta chains from the same sample are listed, as sequenced in a study of graft-versus-host responses after intestinal transplantation. These receptors lack a known antigen. The method was immunoSEQ multiplex PCR; TCRdb's version includes in-frame clones alone and lacks a portion of them. The repertoire holds 75,000 to 100,000 clones, with about 94% as singletons. The material sequenced was unstimulated CD4+ T cells sorted from spleen or lymph node cells, taken before intestinal transplant. The receptors shown here come from a human donor who received an intestinal transplant.

This sequence joins TRBV28 and TRBJ1-2; TRBD1 agrees at 9 bases. Germline-derived CDR1 and CDR2 are MDHEN and SYDVKM. V dropped 5 bases and J dropped 7; count of bases not matched to a gene: 5. The CDR3 is 13 amino acids. The DNA for the CDR3 is TGTGCCAGCAGTATGGACAGGGGCAGTGGCTACACCTTC. Its translation: CASSMDRGSGYTF.

The gene calls are TRBV5-6 and TRBJ1-1, with TRBD1 matching over 10 bases. The junction had 6 bases not matched to a gene; V was cut back by 0 bases and J by 4 bases. Germline-derived CDR1 and CDR2 are SGHDT and YYEEEE. There are 16 residues in the CDR3. As DNA, the CDR3 is TGTGCCAGCAGCTTGGGACAGGGGGCCTGGGGCACTGAAGCTTTCTTT. This gives the protein CASSLGQGAWGTEAFF. Full variable domain (rest looked up from reference TRBV5-6 and TRBJ1-1): DAGVTQSPTHLIKTRGQQVTLRCSPKSGHDTVSWYQQALGQGPQFIFQYYEEEERQRGNFPDRFSGHQFPNYSSELNVNALLLGDSALYLCASSLGQGAWGTEAFFGQGTRLTVV.

V usage is TRBV7-9 and J usage is TRBJ2-7; D call uncertain. This CDR3 has 16 amino acids. The V end lost 0 bases, the J end lost 3 bases, and 15 bases lay between the germline ends. Germline lookup yields CDR1 SEHNR and CDR2 FQNEAQ (reference sequence). This chain's CDR3 is CASSLAVFGYFYEQYF. CDR3 coding DNA: TGTGCCAGCAGCTTAGCGGTATTCGGGTATTTCTACGAGCAGTACTTC.

The V call is TRBV4-1, the J call TRBJ2-7; possible D gene TRBD1, 6 bases. The germline V gene has CDR1 MGHRA and CDR2 YSYEKL. CDR3 length equals 14 residues. With 0 bases removed from V and 7 bases from J, the gap between germline ends came to 13 bases. The CDR3 nucleotides read TGCGCCAGCAGCCAAGACGGTTCAGGGGTGGAGCAGTACTTC. It encodes CASSQDGSGVEQYF.

J is TRBJ2-7 and V is TRBV2, with 9 bases fitting TRBD2. Germline loops: CDR1 SNHLY, CDR2 FYNNEI. CDR3 size: 16 residues. Germline trimming cut 4 bases from V and 4 bases from J; bases unmatched to any gene: 11. The CDR3 DNA follows: TGTGCCAGCAGTGGAGGGGCGGGAGGGCTATTTTACGAGCAGTACTTC. Protein: CASSGGAGGLFYEQYF.